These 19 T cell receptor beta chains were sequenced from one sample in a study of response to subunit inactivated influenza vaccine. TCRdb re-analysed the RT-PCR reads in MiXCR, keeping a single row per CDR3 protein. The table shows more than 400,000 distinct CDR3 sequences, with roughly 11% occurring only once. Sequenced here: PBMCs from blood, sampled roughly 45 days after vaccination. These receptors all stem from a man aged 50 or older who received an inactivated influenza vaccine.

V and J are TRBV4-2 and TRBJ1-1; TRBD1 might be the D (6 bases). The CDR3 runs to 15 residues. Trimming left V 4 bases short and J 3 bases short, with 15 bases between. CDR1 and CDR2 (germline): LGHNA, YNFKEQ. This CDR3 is CASSLGGGGDTEAFF. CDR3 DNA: TGTGCCAGCAGCCTAGGAGGGGGAGGAGACACTGAAGCTTTCTTT.

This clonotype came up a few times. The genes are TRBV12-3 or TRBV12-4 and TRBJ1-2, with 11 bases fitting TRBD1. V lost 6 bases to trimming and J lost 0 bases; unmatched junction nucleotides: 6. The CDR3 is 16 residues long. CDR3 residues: CASRPGQGGANYGYTF. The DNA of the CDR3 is TGTGCCAGCAGACCGGGACAGGGGGGCGCTAACTATGGCTACACCTTC.

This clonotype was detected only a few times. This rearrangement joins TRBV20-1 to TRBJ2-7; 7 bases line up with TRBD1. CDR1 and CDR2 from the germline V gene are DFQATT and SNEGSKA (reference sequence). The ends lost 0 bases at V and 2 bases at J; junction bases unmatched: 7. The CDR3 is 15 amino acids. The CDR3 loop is CSARDKDRLTYEQYF. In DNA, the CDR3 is TGCAGTGCTAGAGATAAGGACAGGCTTACCTACGAGCAGTACTTC.

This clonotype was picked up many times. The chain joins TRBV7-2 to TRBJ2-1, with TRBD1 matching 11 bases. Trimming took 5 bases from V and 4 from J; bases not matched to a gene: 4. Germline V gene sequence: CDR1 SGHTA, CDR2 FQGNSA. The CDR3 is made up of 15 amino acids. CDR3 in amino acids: CASSEDRGRYNEQFF. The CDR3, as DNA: TGTGCCAGCAGCGAGGACAGGGGGCGTTACAATGAGCAGTTCTTC.

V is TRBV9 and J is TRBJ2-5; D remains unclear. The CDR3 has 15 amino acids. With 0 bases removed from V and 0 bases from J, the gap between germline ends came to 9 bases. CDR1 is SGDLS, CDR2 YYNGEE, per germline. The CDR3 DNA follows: TGTGCCAGCAGCGTAGGGGCAGTGTACCAAGAGACCCAGTACTTC. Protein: CASSVGAVYQETQYF.

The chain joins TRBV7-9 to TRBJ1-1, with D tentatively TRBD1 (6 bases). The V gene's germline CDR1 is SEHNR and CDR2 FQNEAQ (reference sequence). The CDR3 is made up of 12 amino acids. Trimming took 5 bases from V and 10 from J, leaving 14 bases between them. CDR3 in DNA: TGTGCCAGCAGCCCGAGGATCAGGGGAGCTTTCTTT. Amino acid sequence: CASSPRIRGAFF.

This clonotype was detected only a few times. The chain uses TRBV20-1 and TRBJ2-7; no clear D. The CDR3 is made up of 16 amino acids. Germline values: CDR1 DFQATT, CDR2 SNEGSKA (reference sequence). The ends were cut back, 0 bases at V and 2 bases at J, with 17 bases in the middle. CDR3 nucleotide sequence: TGCAGTGCTAGAGAACTGCTACTCAGAGAGGCCTACGAGCAGTACTTC. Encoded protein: CSARELLLREAYEQYF.

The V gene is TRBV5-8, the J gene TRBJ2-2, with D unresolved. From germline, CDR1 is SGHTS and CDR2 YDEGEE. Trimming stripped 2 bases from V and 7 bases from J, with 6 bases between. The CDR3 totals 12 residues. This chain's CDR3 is CASSFGDGELFF. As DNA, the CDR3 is TGTGCCAGCAGCTTTGGAGACGGGGAGCTGTTTTTT. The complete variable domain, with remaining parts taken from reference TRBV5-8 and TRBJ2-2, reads EAGVTQSPTHLIKTRGQQATLRCSPISGHTSVYWYQQALGLGLQFLLWYDEGEERNRGNFPPRFSGRQFPNYSSELNVNALELEDSALYLCASSFGDGELFFGEGSRLTVL.

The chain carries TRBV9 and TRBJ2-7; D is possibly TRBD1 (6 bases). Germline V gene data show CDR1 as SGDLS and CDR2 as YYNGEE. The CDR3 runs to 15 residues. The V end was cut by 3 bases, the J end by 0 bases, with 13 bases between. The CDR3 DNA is TGTGCCAGCAGCGGACAGGAGTACAGCTCCTACGAGCAGTACTTC. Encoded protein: CASSGQEYSSYEQYF.

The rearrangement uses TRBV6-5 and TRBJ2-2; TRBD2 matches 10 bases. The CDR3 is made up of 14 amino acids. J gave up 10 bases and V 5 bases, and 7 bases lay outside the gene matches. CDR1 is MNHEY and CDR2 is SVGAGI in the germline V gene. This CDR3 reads CASSTSGENAELFF. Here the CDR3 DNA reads TGTGCCAGCAGTACTAGCGGGGAAAATGCGGAGCTGTTTTTT.

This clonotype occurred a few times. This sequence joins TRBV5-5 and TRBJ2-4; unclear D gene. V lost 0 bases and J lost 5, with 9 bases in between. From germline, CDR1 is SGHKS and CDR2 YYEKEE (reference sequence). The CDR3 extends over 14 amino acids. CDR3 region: CASSLEHSENIQYF. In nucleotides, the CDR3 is TGTGCCAGCAGCTTGGAGCACAGCGAAAACATTCAGTACTTC. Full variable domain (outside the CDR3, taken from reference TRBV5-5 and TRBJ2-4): DAGVTQSPTHLIKTRGQQVTLRCSPISGHKSVSWYQQVLGQGPQFIFQYYEKEERGRGNFPDRFSARQFPNYSSELNVNALLLGDSALYLCASSLEHSENIQYFGAGTRLSVL.

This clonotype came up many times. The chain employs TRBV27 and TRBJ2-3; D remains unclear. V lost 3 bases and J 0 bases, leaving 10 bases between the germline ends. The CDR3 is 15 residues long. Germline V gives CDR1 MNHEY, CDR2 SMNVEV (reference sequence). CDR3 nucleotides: TGTGCCAGCAGTTTTCGGACCTACAGCACAGATACGCAGTATTTT. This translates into CASSFRTYSTDTQYF.

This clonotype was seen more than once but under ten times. CDR3 sequence (DNA): TGTGCCAGCAGCTCACAGCCGGGTTTCCAAGAGACCCAGTACTTC. This sequence encodes CASSSQPGFQETQYF. V usage is TRBV7-6 and J usage is TRBJ2-5; D gene ambiguous. CDR1 and CDR2 (germline): SGHVS, FNYEAQ. The CDR3 loop spans 15 amino acids. V was trimmed by 4 bases and J by 1 base, leaving 13 bases between them. The variable domain in full, with the rest retrieved from reference TRBV7-6 and TRBJ2-5, is GAGVSQSPRYKVTKRGQDVALRCDPISGHVSLYWYRQALGQGPEFLTYFNYEAQQDKSGLPNDRFSAERPEGSISTLTIQRTEQRDSAMYRCASSSQPGFQETQYFGPGTRLLVL.

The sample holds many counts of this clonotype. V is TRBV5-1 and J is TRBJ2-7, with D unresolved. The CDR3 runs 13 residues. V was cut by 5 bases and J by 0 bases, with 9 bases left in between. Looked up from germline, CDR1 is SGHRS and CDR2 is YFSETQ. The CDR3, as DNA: TGCGCCAGCAGTTCGGGTAGCTCCTACGAGCAGTACTTC. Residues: CASSSGSSYEQYF.

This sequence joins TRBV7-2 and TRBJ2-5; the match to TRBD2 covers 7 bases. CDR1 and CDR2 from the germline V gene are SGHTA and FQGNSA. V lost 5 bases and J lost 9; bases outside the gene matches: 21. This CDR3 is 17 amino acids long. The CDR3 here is CASSLLGGIGGTISQYF. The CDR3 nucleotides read TGTGCCAGCAGCCTTCTAGGTGGGATCGGGGGGACCATATCCCAGTACTTC.

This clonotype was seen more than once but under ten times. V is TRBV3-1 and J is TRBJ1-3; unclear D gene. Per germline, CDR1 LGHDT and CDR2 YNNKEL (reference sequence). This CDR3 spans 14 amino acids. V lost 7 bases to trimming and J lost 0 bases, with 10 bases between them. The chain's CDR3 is CASTSSNSGNTIYF. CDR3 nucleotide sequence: TGTGCCAGCACAAGCAGCAACTCTGGAAACACCATATATTTT.

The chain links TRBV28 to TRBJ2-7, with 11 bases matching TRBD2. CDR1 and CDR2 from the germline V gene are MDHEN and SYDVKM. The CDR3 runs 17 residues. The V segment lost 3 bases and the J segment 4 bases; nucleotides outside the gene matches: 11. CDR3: CASSFLLAGAAPYEQYF. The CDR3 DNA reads TGTGCCAGCAGTTTCCTACTAGCGGGGGCGGCCCCTTACGAGCAGTACTTC.

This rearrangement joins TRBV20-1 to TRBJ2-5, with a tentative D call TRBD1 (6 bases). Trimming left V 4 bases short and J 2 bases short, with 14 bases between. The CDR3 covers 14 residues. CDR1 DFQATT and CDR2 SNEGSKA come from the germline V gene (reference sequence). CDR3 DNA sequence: TGCAGTGCTAATACGGGACACCCTCAAGAGACCCAGTACTTC. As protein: CSANTGHPQETQYF.

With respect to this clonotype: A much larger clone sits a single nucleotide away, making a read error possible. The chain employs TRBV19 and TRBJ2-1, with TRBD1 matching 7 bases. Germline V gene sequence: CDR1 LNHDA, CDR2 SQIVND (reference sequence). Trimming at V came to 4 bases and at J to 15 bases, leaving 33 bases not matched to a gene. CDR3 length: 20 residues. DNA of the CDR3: TGTGCCAGTAGTAGGGATCAGGGGGTGTTTGGAAGGACCAAAGTGGGAAAGCTGTTCTTC. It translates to CASSRDQGVFGRTKVGKLFF. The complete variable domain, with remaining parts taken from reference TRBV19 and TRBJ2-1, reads DGGITQSPKYLFRKEGQNVTLSCEQNLNHDAMYWYRQDPGQGLRLIYYSQIVNDFQKGDIAEGYSVSREKKESFPLTVTSAQKNPTAFYLCASSRDQGVFGRTKVGKLFFGPGTRLTVL.